One sample yielded the 27 T cell receptor beta chains listed below, sequenced in a study of T cell repertoires in cytomegalovirus infection. TCRdb re-analysed the reads in MiXCR, keeping a single row per CDR3 protein. The table records 500,000 or so distinct CDR3 sequences, approximately 15% of them present only once. The specimen was CD8+ T cells from PBMCs. The origin of the receptors is a human donor in good health (CMV status not recorded). Some clones in this sample may be carry-over from other donors' samples.

Concerning this clonotype itself: This clone may be a read error of a much larger clone one base away. The conserved phenylalanine or tryptophan is not found at the CDR3 terminus, so this likely reflects a read error. The chain combines TRBV10-3 with TRBJ2-1; 14 bases map to TRBD2. CDR3 length: 17 amino acids. Germline CDR1 reads ENHRY; CDR2 reads SYGVKD. J gave up 3 bases and V 6 bases, and 7 bases lay outside the gene matches. CDR3 sequence (DNA): TGTGCCATCAGCGGACTAGCGGGAGGAACGATCTACAATGAGCAGTTCCTC. Protein product: CAISGLAGGTIYNEQFL.

A few counts support this clonotype. The rearrangement links TRBV18 to TRBJ1-1; D possibly corresponds to TRBD1 (5 bases). V gave up 8 bases and J gave up 11 bases, with 15 bases separating them. CDR1 and CDR2 from the germline V gene are KGHSH and LQKENI. The CDR3 loop spans 11 amino acids. The CDR3, as DNA: TGTGCCAGCCGGGGGGAGAGATGGGCTTTCTTT. Encoded protein: CASRGERWAFF.

This clonotype has more than one count but fewer than ten. The chain joins TRBV2 to TRBJ1-4; D remains ambiguous. This CDR3 is 14 amino acids long. Germline V lookup: CDR1 SNHLY, CDR2 FYNNEI. V lost 7 bases and J lost 2, with 11 bases in between. CDR3 coding DNA: TGTGCCAGCACGGGGTGGCGGACTAATGAAAAACTGTTTTTT. Its protein product is CASTGWRTNEKLFF.

This clonotype was recorded many times. The chain has TRBV28 and TRBJ2-7, with D possibly being TRBD2 (5 bases). The CDR3 runs 13 residues. V lost 7 bases and J lost 0, with 10 bases in between. The germline gives CDR1 MDHEN, CDR2 SYDVKM. Here the CDR3 reads CASIRGSSYEQYF. The CDR3 DNA reads as TGTGCCAGCATTCGGGGAAGCTCCTACGAGCAGTACTTC.

This clonotype was seen a few times. V usage is TRBV10-3 and J usage is TRBJ2-7, with 10 bases lining up with TRBD2. Per germline, CDR1 ENHRY and CDR2 SYGVKD. With 3 bases clipped from V and 0 bases from J, the junction kept 11 bases outside the gene matches. The CDR3 extends over 18 amino acids. The DNA of the CDR3 is TGTGCCATCAGTGATCGGGGGCTAGCGGGGGTCCACTCCTACGAGCAGTACTTC. Protein: CAISDRGLAGVHSYEQYF.

This clonotype appeared many times. The chain carries TRBV13 and TRBJ2-1; TRBD1 might be the D (5 bases). The CDR3 loop spans 14 amino acids. Trimming stripped 5 bases from V and 7 bases from J, with 15 bases between. CDR1 is PRHDT, CDR2 FYEKMQ, per germline (reference sequence). Written as DNA, the CDR3 is TGTGCCAGCAGCGTCGGACAACGGGTGAATGAGCAGTTCTTC. This translates into CASSVGQRVNEQFF.

This clonotype was observed many times. The V gene is TRBV20-1, the J gene TRBJ1-2, with TRBD1 as a possible D gene (5 bases). Looked up from germline, CDR1 is DFQATT and CDR2 is SNEGSKA (reference sequence). Trimming stripped 5 bases from V and 4 bases from J, with 11 bases between. There are 12 residues in the CDR3. CDR3 DNA: TGCAGTGCTTGGGGGGTCTCCTATGGCTACACCTTC. Encoded protein: CSAWGVSYGYTF.

The rearrangement uses TRBV25-1 and TRBJ2-7; 7 bases are shared with TRBD2. Germline V gene lookup returns CDR1 MGHDK and CDR2 SYGVNS. J gave up 4 bases and V 6 bases, and 3 bases lay outside the gene matches. This CDR3 has 12 residues. The CDR3 reads CASRLAWYEQYF. The DNA of the CDR3 is TGTGCCAGCAGACTAGCGTGGTACGAGCAGTACTTC.

In this sample, this clonotype turned up many times. V and J are TRBV5-5 and TRBJ2-3, with unresolved D. The germline V and J ends were trimmed by 2 bases and 12 bases, with 16 bases remaining between them. This CDR3 comprises 13 residues. Germline loops: CDR1 SGHKS, CDR2 YYEKEE (reference sequence). CDR3 residues: CASSLGYLVHQYF. In nucleotides, the CDR3 is TGTGCCAGCAGCTTAGGTTATTTGGTCCATCAGTATTTT.

This clonotype was observed a single time. The rearrangement links TRBV6-6 to TRBJ1-3, with D maybe TRBD1 (5 bases). The V and J ends lost 6 bases and 1 base respectively, with 10 bases between them. The CDR3 is made up of 14 amino acids. CDR1 and CDR2 (germline): MNHNY, SVGAGI (reference sequence). The CDR3 reads CASSPRQSGNTIYF. CDR3 nucleotide sequence: TGTGCCAGCAGCCCCAGACAGTCTGGAAACACCATATATTTT.

In this sample, this clonotype turned up a few times. The chain links TRBV4-1 to TRBJ1-3, with unresolved D. The CDR3 totals 16 residues. Trimming pared 0 bases from V and 0 bases from J, leaving 9 bases between. Germline assignment: CDR1 MGHRA and CDR2 YSYEKL. The CDR3 spells CASSQDTEGSGNTIYF. The CDR3 bases are TGCGCCAGCAGCCAAGATACGGAGGGCTCTGGAAACACCATATATTTT.

As for this clonotype: Germline and junction disagree at one end, which may indicate a read error. The CDR3 is CASSLAYMAYEQYF. CDR3 sequence (DNA): TGTGCAAGCAGCTTAGCGTACATGGCCTACGAGCAGTACTTC. This chain links TRBV7-8 with TRBJ2-7, with a possible D match to TRBD2 (5 bases). Germline V gives CDR1 SGHVS, CDR2 FQNEAQ. CDR3 length: 14 amino acids.

The sample holds many counts of this clonotype. The V gene is TRBV7-9, the J gene TRBJ1-2; TRBD1 matches 9 bases. J lost 4 bases, V lost 5 bases, and 5 bases had no gene match. The CDR3 loop spans 14 amino acids. Per the germline V gene, CDR1 is SEHNR and CDR2 is FQNEAQ (reference sequence). The CDR3 region has the DNA TGTGCCAGCAGCCAGGGACAGGGATCCTATGGCTACACCTTC. This gives the protein CASSQGQGSYGYTF.

CDR3 residues: CASRDTAWETQYF. The CDR3 bases are TGTGCCAGCCGGGACACCGCCTGGGAGACCCAGTACTTC. The chain uses TRBV25-1 and TRBJ2-5, with D possibly being TRBD1 (6 bases). Germline V gene sequence: CDR1 MGHDK, CDR2 SYGVNS. CDR3 length equals 13 residues. Trimming removed 8 bases from V and 5 bases from J, with 15 bases in between.

In the case of this clonotype: A read error may explain this, as a much larger clone is one base away. This chain uses TRBV10-3 with TRBJ1-1; D is ambiguous. This CDR3 is built from 12 residues. Germline CDR1 and CDR2: ENHRY and SYGVKD. V lost 3 bases and J 4 bases, leaving 6 bases between the germline ends. Here the CDR3 reads CAISDSTTEAFF. CDR3 bases: TGTGCCATCAGTGACTCGACCACTGAAGCTTTCTTT.

This clonotype has only a few counts. J is TRBJ2-1 and V is TRBV6-6; 8 bases agree with TRBD2. The germline V gene encodes CDR1 MNHNY and CDR2 SVGAGI (reference sequence). This CDR3 is 14 amino acids long. The V and J ends lost 6 bases and 5 bases, in that order; junction bases with no gene match: 6. CDR3 in DNA: TGTGCCAGCAGCCGACTAGCGAGGGACAATGAGCAGTTCTTC. Translation: CASSRLARDNEQFF.

CDR3 sequence: CASSLTGGVTETQYF. The CDR3 DNA sequence: TGTGCCAGCAGTTTAACAGGGGGAGTTACAGAGACCCAGTACTTC. The rearrangement joins TRBV6-5 to TRBJ2-5; TRBD1 agrees at 8 bases. The V and J ends lost 4 bases and 4 bases, in that order; junction bases with no gene match: 8. Germline lookup yields CDR1 MNHEY and CDR2 SVGAGI. This CDR3 is 15 amino acids long.

Ten or more counts support this clonotype. The rearrangement uses TRBV12-5 and TRBJ2-1; D is uncertain. The CDR3 is made up of 12 amino acids. Looked up from germline, CDR1 is LGHNT and CDR2 is FRNRAP. The V end was cut by 6 bases, the J end by 7 bases, with 10 bases between. The CDR3: CASGSLRNEQFF. The CDR3 DNA is TGTGCTAGTGGCTCCCTGAGGAATGAGCAGTTCTTC.

The V call is TRBV5-1, the J call TRBJ2-2, with TRBD1 matching 9 bases. Germline CDR1 SGHRS, CDR2 YFSETQ. Germline trimming cut 6 bases from V and 4 bases from J; bases unmatched to any gene: 7. CDR3 length: 15 residues. The CDR3 reads CASTQGTGLTGELFF. CDR3 in DNA: TGCGCCAGCACCCAAGGGACAGGGCTCACCGGGGAGCTGTTTTTT.

The chain couples TRBV19 to TRBJ2-6; D not resolved. CDR3 length equals 14 residues. Germline assignment: CDR1 LNHDA and CDR2 SQIVND (reference sequence). V gave up 0 bases and J gave up 3 bases, with 3 bases separating them. The CDR3 sequence: CASSIEDGANVLTF. The CDR3 bases are TGTGCCAGTAGTATAGAGGATGGGGCCAACGTCCTGACTTTC.

This clonotype was found many times. V usage is TRBV7-2 and J usage is TRBJ2-7; no firm D call. V was pared by 2 bases and J by 5 bases, with 13 bases between. The CDR3 has 14 residues. In germline, CDR1 is SGHTA, CDR2 FQGNSA. The CDR3 DNA sequence: TGTGCCAGCAGCTTAAGACGCAAACGCGACGAGCAGTACTTC. This gives the protein CASSLRRKRDEQYF.

This clonotype was seen only a few times. This sequence joins TRBV5-1 and TRBJ2-1; D could derive from TRBD1 or TRBD2 (5 bases each). The CDR3 is made up of 15 amino acids. Trimming shortened V by 2 bases and J by 6 bases, and 15 bases separated the two germline ends. In germline, CDR1 is SGHRS, CDR2 YFSETQ. CDR3 loop: CASSFYGGEGNEQFF. As DNA, the CDR3 is TGCGCCAGCAGCTTTTATGGGGGAGAGGGCAATGAGCAGTTCTTC.

This clonotype was seen only a few times. The chain links TRBV18 to TRBJ1-4; 9 bases line up with TRBD1. CDR1 is KGHSH and CDR2 is LQKENI in the germline V gene. The CDR3 is 20 residues long. J was trimmed by 0 bases and V by 4 bases; bases with no gene match: 15. CDR3 residues: CASSLSPDRGGGATNEKLFF. In DNA, the CDR3 is TGTGCCAGCTCACTCTCCCCGGACAGGGGTGGAGGGGCAACTAATGAAAAACTGTTTTTT.

This clonotype has just a few counts. V gene TRBV4-1 combines with J gene TRBJ2-1, with D unresolved. Germline assignment: CDR1 MGHRA and CDR2 YSYEKL. The CDR3 is made up of 11 amino acids. V gave up 0 bases and J gave up 15 bases, with 9 bases separating them. CDR3: CASSQDSALFF. The CDR3 nucleotides read TGCGCCAGCAGCCAAGACTCCGCCCTGTTCTTC.

This sequence joins TRBV28 and TRBJ2-1; 14 positions agree with TRBD2. From germline, CDR1 is MDHEN and CDR2 SYDVKM. CDR3 length: 17 residues. V trimming: 6 bases; J trimming: 7 bases; junction bases outside the gene matches: 11. As DNA, the CDR3 is TGTGCCAGCAGAAGCGCCCCCGGGACTAGCGGGAGTAATGAGCAGTTCTTC. Translated, it gives CASRSAPGTSGSNEQFF.

The chain carries TRBV5-6 and TRBJ2-7; TRBD1 matches 7 bases. V gave up 4 bases and J gave up 3 bases; unmatched junction bases: 7. Looked up from germline, CDR1 is SGHDT and CDR2 is YYEEEE. The CDR3 is made up of 14 amino acids. The CDR3: CASSPRTGIYEQYF. In nucleotides, the CDR3 is TGTGCCAGCAGCCCGAGGACAGGAATCTACGAGCAGTACTTC.

On this clonotype: One end of the junction fails to match germline, which may point to a read error. This chain uses TRBV6-8 with TRBJ2-2; TRBD2 matches at 9 bases. Germline values: CDR1 MNHGY, CDR2 SAAAGT. The length of the CDR3 is 17 residues. CDR3 protein: CASSYSTLAGYTGVLFF. CDR3 nucleotide sequence: TGTGCCAGCAGTTACTCGACACTAGCGGGTTACACCGGGGTGCTGTTTTTT.